This T cell receptor (beta chain) was identified in a study of sequential checkpoint blockade in melanoma. Looking at the study overall: Twenty-two patients had matched tumor biopsies before treatment and at week 13 after nivolumab or ipilimumab alone.

The sample's treatment: randomized to nivolumab then ipilimumab (arm A) or the reverse (arm B). Sequencing was performed with immunoSEQ multiplex PCR; in TCRdb, only in-frame clones are kept and a portion is missing. The sample yields 4,900 or so clones, approximately 30% seen once. This CDR3 has 14 amino acids. Germline trimming cut 5 bases from V and 1 base from J; bases unmatched to any gene: 4. Per germline, CDR1 SGHNT and CDR2 YENEEA. This sequence was found in a human donor with melanoma. Specimen: tumor tissue (inferred from file names), collected from a patient given nivolumab and ipilimumab in sequence. The chain recombines TRBV11-3 with TRBJ1-1, with 7 bases fitting TRBD1. CDR3 in DNA: TGTGCCAGCAGCCTCAGGACAGGGAACACTGAAGCTTTCTTT. It yields the protein CASSLRTGNTEAFF.